These 27 T cell receptor beta chains were all obtained from the same sample, sequenced in a study of Ad26.COV2.S vaccination and SARS-CoV-2 variants (dated by TCRdb to about 2021). The library was produced with the immunoSEQ multiplex PCR assay. This is the immuneACCESS table as TCRdb keeps it, with only in-frame sequences that have V and J called. A part of the clones is gone; compared with another copy, unresolved V genes explain less than half, and the rest is unexplained. This sample is represented by about 350,000 clones; about 85% of them were singletons. The biggest ten clones account for 5.5% to 7% of the sample. The treatment or condition tag for this specimen amounts to: around 19 received Ad26.COV2.S at low or high dose, single or two shots; several received placebo; per-sample allocation not given. Repertoires of vaccine and placebo recipients were sequenced from samples collected on day 63 after the first injection.

Source: peripheral blood, taken in a trial of Ad26.COV2.S vaccine versus placebo. The receptors shown here come from a person aged 18-65 years who received the Ad26.COV2.S COVID-19 vaccine or a placebo.

This clone occurred a few times. The J gene is TRBJ1-3, the V gene TRBV5-8, with TRBD1 as a possible D gene (6 bases). This CDR3 is 16 amino acids long. V was cut by 1 base and J by 0 bases, with 11 bases left in between. The V gene's germline CDR1 is SGHTS and CDR2 YDEGEE. The chain's CDR3 is CASSLNRAPSGNTIYF. CDR3 DNA: TGTGCCAGCAGCTTGAACAGGGCACCCTCTGGAAACACCATATATTTT.

The V call is TRBV5-1, the J call TRBJ1-1, with a tentative D call TRBD1 (5 bases). V lost 1 base, J lost 5 bases, and 15 bases lay in between. CDR3 length: 15 residues. Looked up from germline, CDR1 is SGHRS and CDR2 is YFSETQ. CDR3 DNA: TGCGCCAGCAGCTTGCCCTTTGGGGCGGGAACTGAAGCTTTCTTT. Amino acid sequence: CASSLPFGAGTEAFF.

V usage is TRBV7-3 and J usage is TRBJ1-4; no definite D call. The CDR3 loop spans 13 amino acids. V lost 5 bases and J lost 4, with 8 bases in between. Germline values: CDR1 SGHTA, CDR2 FQGTGA. CDR3 nucleotides: TGTGCCAGCAGCCTGACAAGTAATGAAAAACTGTTTTTT. Translating gives CASSLTSNEKLFF. The complete variable domain, with remaining parts taken from reference TRBV7-3 and TRBJ1-4, reads GAGVSQTPSNKVTEKGKYVELRCDPISGHTALYWYRQSLGQGPEFLIYFQGTGAADDSGLPNDRFFAVRPEGSVSTLKIQRTERGDSAVYLCASSLTSNEKLFFGSGTQLSVL.

This rearrangement joins TRBV7-3 to TRBJ2-1; no clear D. V lost 6 bases to trimming and J lost 5 bases, with 11 bases between them. The CDR3 runs to 13 residues. The germline gives CDR1 SGHTA, CDR2 FQGTGA. CDR3 sequence (DNA): TGTGCCAGCAGACCCGACGCAAACAATGAGCAGTTCTTC. Amino acid sequence: CASRPDANNEQFF.

The gene calls are TRBV5-5 and TRBJ1-1; D not resolved. CDR3 size: 12 residues. V lost 0 bases and J lost 13, with 13 bases in between. Germline assignment: CDR1 SGHKS and CDR2 YYEKEE (reference sequence). CDR3: CASSLALGLDFF. The CDR3, as DNA: TGTGCCAGCAGCTTGGCCCTAGGTTTGGATTTCTTT.

This sequence joins TRBV24-1 and TRBJ2-5, with 7 bases fitting TRBD1. Germline CDR1 is KGHDR and CDR2 is SFDVKD. The CDR3 length is 15 residues. V gave up 5 bases and J gave up 1 base; unmatched junction bases: 6. DNA of the CDR3: TGTGCCACCAGTGCTCCTGACAGGGTCCAAGAGACCCAGTACTTC. Its protein product is CATSAPDRVQETQYF.

V is TRBV29-1 and J is TRBJ2-2; D is uncertain. The CDR3 runs 15 residues. Between the trimmed V and J ends, which lost 7 bases and 5 bases, there was a span of 20 bases. Germline CDR1 is SQVTM and CDR2 is ANQGSEA. CDR3 loop: CSARETLGGTGELFF. The CDR3 DNA follows: TGCAGCGCCCGTGAGACCTTAGGTGGAACCGGGGAGCTGTTTTTT.

The chain is built from TRBV27 and TRBJ1-5, with 9 bases fitting TRBD1. Losses at the gene ends were 8 bases for V and 0 bases for J; bases not matched to a gene: 8. Germline-derived CDR1 and CDR2 are MNHEY and SMNVEV (reference sequence). The CDR3 sequence is 16 residues long. The CDR3 coding sequence is TGTGCCAGCGGCGCCAGGACAGGGGCTAGCAATCAGCCCCAGCATTTT. Translation gives CASGARTGASNQPQHF.

This rearrangement joins TRBV6-6 to TRBJ2-1, with 7 bases lining up with TRBD2. The CDR3 spans 15 residues. Unmatched junction bases numbered 5, after V lost 6 bases and J lost 0 bases. The germline V gene encodes CDR1 MNHNY and CDR2 SVGAGI (reference sequence). In nucleotides, the CDR3 is TGTGCCAGCAGGGCGCTAGCGGTCTCCTACAATGAGCAGTTCTTC. Translated, it gives CASRALAVSYNEQFF.

The V call is TRBV6-5, the J call TRBJ1-4; TRBD1 agrees at 8 bases. Germline loops: CDR1 MNHEY, CDR2 SVGAGI. The CDR3 has 15 residues. Trimming removed 2 bases from V and 11 bases from J; junction bases left unmatched: 10. For the CDR3, the DNA is TGTGCCAGCAGTTACCGGTCAGGGGGCGCGGGTAAACTGTTTTTT. This translates into CASSYRSGGAGKLFF.

V usage is TRBV3-1 (or the pseudogene TRBV3-2) and J usage is TRBJ2-3; 8 bases are shared with TRBD2. CDR3 length: 14 amino acids. Germline CDR1 reads LGHDT; CDR2 reads YNNKEL (reference sequence). V shed 1 base, J shed 10 bases, and the junction held 7 bases outside the gene matches. The CDR3 sequence: CASSQGTSPLAQYF. DNA for the CDR3: TGTGCCAGCAGCCAAGGGACTAGCCCATTAGCGCAGTATTTT.

The chain uses TRBV10-3 and TRBJ1-1; maybe TRBD1 (6 bases). The ends were cut back, 2 bases at V and 4 bases at J, with 14 bases in the middle. Per the germline V gene, CDR1 is ENHRY and CDR2 is SYGVKD. The CDR3 has 15 amino acids. CDR3 sequence reads: CAISEVVGGGTEAFF. The CDR3 region has the DNA TGTGCCATCAGTGAGGTGGTAGGGGGGGGCACTGAAGCTTTCTTT.

As regards this clone: Other DNA sequences within the sample encode an identical CDR3. J is TRBJ2-7 and V is TRBV5-4; 8 bases align to TRBD1. Trimming removed 1 base from V and 6 bases from J; junction bases left unmatched: 3. The CDR3 has 13 amino acids. CDR1 and CDR2 from the germline V gene are SGHNT and YYREEE (reference sequence). The CDR3 sequence: CASSLTGGFEQYF. Written as DNA, the CDR3 is TGTGCCAGCAGCTTGACAGGGGGATTCGAGCAGTACTTC.

The CDR3, as DNA: TGTGCCAGCAGCTCGTTAAGAGACGGACCGTATGGCTACACCTTC. This codes for CASSSLRDGPYGYTF. The chain couples TRBV11-2 to TRBJ1-2, with unresolved D. This CDR3 has 15 residues. Germline V gene data show CDR1 as SGHAT and CDR2 as FQNNGV. V shed 4 bases and J shed 5 bases, with 17 bases lying between them.

The chain uses TRBV2 and TRBJ2-7; D could derive from TRBD1 or TRBD2 (5 bases each). The CDR3 has 12 amino acids. The V and J ends lost 4 bases and 7 bases respectively, with 11 bases between them. Germline CDR1 is SNHLY and CDR2 is FYNNEI. The CDR3 bases are TGTGCCAGCAGTGCGAGGGGTTGGGAGCAGTACTTC. Translation: CASSARGWEQYF. Using reference TRBV2 and TRBJ2-7 for the parts outside the CDR3, the full variable domain is EPEVTQTPSHQVTQMGQEVILRCVPISNHLYFYWYRQILGQKVEFLVSFYNNEISEKSEIFDDQFSVERPDGSNFTLKIRSTKLEDSAMYFCASSARGWEQYFGPGTRLTVT.

This clone appeared once. This chain uses TRBV19 with TRBJ1-1; D not resolved. The CDR3 covers 16 residues. With 8 bases removed from V and 5 bases from J, the gap between germline ends came to 24 bases. Germline lookup yields CDR1 LNHDA and CDR2 SQIVND (reference sequence). The CDR3 DNA sequence: TGTGCCAGTCGTTTTATGGGGAGGAGGTTGTGGACTGAAGCTTTCTTT. Encoded protein: CASRFMGRRLWTEAFF.

V is TRBV6-4 and J is TRBJ1-3, with D unclear. The CDR3 extends over 13 amino acids. V shed 0 bases and J shed 4 bases, with 4 bases lying between them. Germline V gene data show CDR1 as MRHNA and CDR2 as SNTAGT. The CDR3 loop reads CASSDSPGNTIYF. As DNA, the CDR3 is TGTGCCAGCAGTGACTCCCCCGGAAACACCATATATTTT.

The gene calls are TRBV18 and TRBJ1-1; 9 bases map to TRBD1. Looked up from germline, CDR1 is KGHSH and CDR2 is LQKENI. The CDR3 totals 13 residues. J was trimmed by 7 bases and V by 2 bases; bases with no gene match: 2. The CDR3, as DNA: TGTGCCAGCTCACCAAGGACAGGGGATGAAGCTTTCTTT. It encodes CASSPRTGDEAFF. The whole variable domain, remainder taken from reference TRBV18 and TRBJ1-1, is NAGVMQNPRHLVRRRGQEARLRCSPMKGHSHVYWYRQLPEEGLKFMVYLQKENIIDESGMPKERFSAEFPKEGPSILRIQQVVRGDSAAYFCASSPRTGDEAFFGQGTRLTVV.

The V call is TRBV5-6, the J call TRBJ2-3; D is perhaps TRBD1 or TRBD2 (6 bases each). V was trimmed by 6 bases and J by 5 bases, leaving 19 bases between them. This CDR3 is 15 amino acids long. Germline CDR1 is SGHDT and CDR2 is YYEEEE. The CDR3 loop is CASTSVGGVVDTQYF. The CDR3, as DNA: TGTGCCAGCACCTCAGTGGGGGGCGTTGTAGATACGCAGTATTTT.

Concerning this clone itself: Other DNA sequences in this specimen translate into the identical CDR3. CDR3 DNA sequence: TGTGCCTGGAGTGAGGGACAGGGAGGCCAGCCCCAGCATTTT. Its translation: CAWSEGQGGQPQHF. V and J are TRBV30 and TRBJ1-5; 9 nucleotides align to TRBD1. Trimming cost V 1 base and J 7 bases; bases outside gene matches: 5. The CDR3 contains 14 residues. The germline V gene has CDR1 GTSNPN and CDR2 SVGIG (reference sequence).

The J gene is TRBJ1-1, the V gene TRBV9, with D possibly being TRBD1 (6 bases). Trimming cost V 0 bases and J 5 bases, with 8 bases left between them. The CDR3 contains 13 residues. In germline, CDR1 is SGDLS, CDR2 YYNGEE. CDR3 in DNA: TGTGCCAGCAGCGTAGAACAGGGAACTGAAGCTTTCTTT. Protein: CASSVEQGTEAFF.

The rearrangement joins TRBV28 to TRBJ2-1; D possibly corresponds to TRBD2 (7 bases). The CDR3 length is 14 residues. V lost 6 bases and J 8 bases, leaving 17 bases between the germline ends. Per the germline V gene, CDR1 is MDHEN and CDR2 is SYDVKM. CDR3 DNA sequence: TGTGCCAGCAGACCAGCGGGACACTTTTATGAGCAGTTCTTC. It codes for CASRPAGHFYEQFF.

The chain is built from TRBV25-1 and TRBJ1-5, with no clear D. CDR1 is MGHDK and CDR2 is SYGVNS in the germline V gene. This CDR3 comprises 14 residues. V was shortened by 4 bases and J by 2 bases, with 9 bases between the two germline ends. CDR3 sequence: CASSAPGGNQPQHF. The CDR3 bases are TGTGCCAGCAGTGCCCCCGGGGGCAATCAGCCCCAGCATTTT.

V is TRBV7-9 and J is TRBJ2-7; TRBD1 agrees at 9 bases. The germline V gene has CDR1 SEHNR and CDR2 FQNEAQ (reference sequence). V lost 4 bases and J lost 5; bases outside the gene matches: 9. The CDR3 runs to 15 residues. CDR3 in DNA: TGTGCCAGCAGCTCCCCGGGACAGGGTGTCGACGAGCAGTACTTC. It encodes CASSSPGQGVDEQYF.

This clone was seen a single time. J is TRBJ2-7 and V is TRBV27, with D unclear. The CDR3 runs 12 residues. Germline CDR1 reads MNHEY; CDR2 reads SMNVEV (reference sequence). The V end was cut by 6 bases, the J end by 0 bases, with 6 bases between. CDR3 DNA sequence: TGTGCCAGCAGAGGGCTCTCCTACGAGCAGTACTTC. Translation: CASRGLSYEQYF.

The chain uses TRBV4-1 and TRBJ2-3; no clear D. Germline V gene data show CDR1 as MGHRA and CDR2 as YSYEKL. This CDR3 is built from 17 residues. Trimming removed 1 base from V and 5 bases from J, with 19 bases in between. The CDR3 region is CASSQAKALSRKDTQYF. Written as DNA, the CDR3 is TGCGCCAGCAGCCAAGCTAAGGCCCTTTCGAGAAAAGATACGCAGTATTTT.

The V and J genes are TRBV7-3 and TRBJ2-3; 11 bases agree with TRBD2. Germline values: CDR1 SGHTA, CDR2 FQGTGA. The CDR3 consists of 16 residues. V dropped 3 bases and J dropped 5; count of bases not matched to a gene: 7. CDR3 sequence reads: CASSLVAGGGGDTQYF. The CDR3 DNA sequence: TGTGCCAGCAGCTTGGTAGCGGGAGGGGGTGGAGATACGCAGTATTTT.